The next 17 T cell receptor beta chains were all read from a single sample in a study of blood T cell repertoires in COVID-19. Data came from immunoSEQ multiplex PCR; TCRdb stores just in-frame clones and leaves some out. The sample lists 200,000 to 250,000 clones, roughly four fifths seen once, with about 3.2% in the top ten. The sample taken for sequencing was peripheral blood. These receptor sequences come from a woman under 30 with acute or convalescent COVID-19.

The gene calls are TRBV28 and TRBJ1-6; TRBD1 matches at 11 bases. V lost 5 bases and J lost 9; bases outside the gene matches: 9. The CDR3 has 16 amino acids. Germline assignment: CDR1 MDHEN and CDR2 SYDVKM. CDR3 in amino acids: CASSPGTGGRGSPLHF. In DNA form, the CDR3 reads TGTGCCAGCAGTCCCGGGACAGGGGGACGGGGTTCACCCCTCCACTTT.

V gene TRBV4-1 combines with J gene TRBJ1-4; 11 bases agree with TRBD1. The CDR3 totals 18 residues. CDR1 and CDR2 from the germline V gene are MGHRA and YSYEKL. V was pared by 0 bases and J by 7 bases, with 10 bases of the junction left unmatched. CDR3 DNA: TGCGCCAGCAGCCAAGACAGTAGCCTGGGGACAGGGGGTGAAAAACTGTTTTTT. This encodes CASSQDSSLGTGGEKLFF.

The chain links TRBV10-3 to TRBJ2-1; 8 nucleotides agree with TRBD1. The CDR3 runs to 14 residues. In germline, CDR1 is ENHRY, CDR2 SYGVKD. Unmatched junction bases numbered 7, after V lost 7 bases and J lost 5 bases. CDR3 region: CAITERTGNNEQFF. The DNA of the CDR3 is TGTGCCATCACGGAAAGGACAGGGAACAATGAGCAGTTCTTC.

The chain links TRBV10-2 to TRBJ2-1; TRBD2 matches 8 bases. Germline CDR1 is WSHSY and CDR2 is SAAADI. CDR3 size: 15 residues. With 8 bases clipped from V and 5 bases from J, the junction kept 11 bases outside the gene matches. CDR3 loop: CASLEWREDNNEQFF. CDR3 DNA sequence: TGCGCCAGCCTGGAATGGCGGGAGGATAACAATGAGCAGTTCTTC.

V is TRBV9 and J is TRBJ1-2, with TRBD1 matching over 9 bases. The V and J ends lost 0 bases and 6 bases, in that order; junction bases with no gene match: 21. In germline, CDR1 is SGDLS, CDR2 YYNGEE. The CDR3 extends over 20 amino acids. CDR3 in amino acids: CASSVAYQEFGQGNIHGYTF. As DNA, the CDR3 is TGTGCCAGCAGCGTAGCTTACCAAGAGTTTGGACAGGGGAATATACATGGCTACACCTTC.

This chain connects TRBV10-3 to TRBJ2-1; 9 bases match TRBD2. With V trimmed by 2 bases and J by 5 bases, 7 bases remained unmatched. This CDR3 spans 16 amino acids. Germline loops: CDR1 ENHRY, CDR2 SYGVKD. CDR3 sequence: CAISESIAGEDNEQFF. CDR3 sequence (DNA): TGTGCCATCAGTGAGAGTATAGCGGGGGAGGACAATGAGCAGTTCTTC.

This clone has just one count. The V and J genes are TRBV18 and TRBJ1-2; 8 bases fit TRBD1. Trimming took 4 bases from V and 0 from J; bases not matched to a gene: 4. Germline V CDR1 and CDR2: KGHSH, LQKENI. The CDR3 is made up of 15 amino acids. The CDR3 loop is CASSHDRGTNYGYTF. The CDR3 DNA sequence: TGTGCCAGCTCACACGACAGGGGCACTAACTATGGCTACACCTTC.

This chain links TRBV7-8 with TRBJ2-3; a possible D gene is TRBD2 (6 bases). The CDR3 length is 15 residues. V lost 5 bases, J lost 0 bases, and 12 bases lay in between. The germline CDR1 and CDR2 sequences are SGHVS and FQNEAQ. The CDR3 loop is CASSRPGTSTDTQYF. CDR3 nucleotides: TGTGCCAGCAGCCGACCCGGGACTAGCACAGATACGCAGTATTTT.

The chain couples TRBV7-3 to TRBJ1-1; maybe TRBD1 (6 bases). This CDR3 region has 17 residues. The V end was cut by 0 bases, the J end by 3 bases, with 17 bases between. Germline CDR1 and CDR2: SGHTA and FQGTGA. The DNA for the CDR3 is TGTGCCAGCAGCTTAACCGGACAGAGGTATGAACACACTGAAGCTTTCTTT. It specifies CASSLTGQRYEHTEAFF.

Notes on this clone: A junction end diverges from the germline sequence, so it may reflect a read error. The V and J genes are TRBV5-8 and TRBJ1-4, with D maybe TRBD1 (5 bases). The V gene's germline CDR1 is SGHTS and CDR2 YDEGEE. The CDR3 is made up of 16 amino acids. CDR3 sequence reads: CASSLAFLGGNAKLFF. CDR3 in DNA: TGTGCCAGCAGCTTGGCCTTTCTGGGGGGAAATGCAAAACTGTTTTTT.

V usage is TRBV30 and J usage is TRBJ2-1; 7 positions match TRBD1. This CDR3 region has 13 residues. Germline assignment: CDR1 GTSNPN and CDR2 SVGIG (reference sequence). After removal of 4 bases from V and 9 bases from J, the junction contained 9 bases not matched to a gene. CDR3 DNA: TGTGCCTGGAAACAGGGGATGGGGAGTGAGCAGTTCTTC. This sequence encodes CAWKQGMGSEQFF.

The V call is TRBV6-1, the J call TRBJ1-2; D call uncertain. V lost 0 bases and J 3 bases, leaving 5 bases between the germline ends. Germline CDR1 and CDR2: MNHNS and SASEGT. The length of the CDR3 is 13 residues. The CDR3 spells CASSEAGDYGYTF. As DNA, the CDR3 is TGTGCCAGCAGTGAAGCAGGAGACTATGGCTACACCTTC.

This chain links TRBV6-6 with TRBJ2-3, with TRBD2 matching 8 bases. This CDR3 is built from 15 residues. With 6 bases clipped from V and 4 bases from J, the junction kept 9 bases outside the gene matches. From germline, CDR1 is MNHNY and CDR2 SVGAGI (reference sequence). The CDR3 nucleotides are TGTGCCAGCAGCCCCAGCGGGAGCGGGGCAGATACGCAGTATTTT. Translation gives CASSPSGSGADTQYF.

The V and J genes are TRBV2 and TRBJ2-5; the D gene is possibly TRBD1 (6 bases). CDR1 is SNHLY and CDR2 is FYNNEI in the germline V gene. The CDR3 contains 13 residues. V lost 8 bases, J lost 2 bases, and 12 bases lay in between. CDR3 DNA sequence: TGTGCCAGCCTAGGACAGAGGCAAGAGACCCAGTACTTC. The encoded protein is CASLGQRQETQYF. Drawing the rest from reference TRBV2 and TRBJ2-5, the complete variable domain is EPEVTQTPSHQVTQMGQEVILRCVPISNHLYFYWYRQILGQKVEFLVSFYNNEISEKSEIFDDQFSVERPDGSNFTLKIRSTKLEDSAMYFCASLGQRQETQYFGPGTRLLVL.

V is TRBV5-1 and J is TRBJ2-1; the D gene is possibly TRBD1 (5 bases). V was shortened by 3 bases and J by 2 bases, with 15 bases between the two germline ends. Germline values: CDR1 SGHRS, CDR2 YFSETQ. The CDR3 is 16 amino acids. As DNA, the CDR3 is TGCGCCAGCAGCTGGACCCCAGGGAACGCCTACAATGAGCAGTTCTTC. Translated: CASSWTPGNAYNEQFF.

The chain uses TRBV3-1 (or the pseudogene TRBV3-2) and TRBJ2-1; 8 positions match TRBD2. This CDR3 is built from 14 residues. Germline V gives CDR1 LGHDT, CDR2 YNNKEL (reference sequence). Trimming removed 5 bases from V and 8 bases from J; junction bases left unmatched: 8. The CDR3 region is CASSDSGNLHEQFF. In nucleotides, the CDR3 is TGTGCCAGCAGCGATAGCGGGAATCTACATGAGCAGTTCTTC.

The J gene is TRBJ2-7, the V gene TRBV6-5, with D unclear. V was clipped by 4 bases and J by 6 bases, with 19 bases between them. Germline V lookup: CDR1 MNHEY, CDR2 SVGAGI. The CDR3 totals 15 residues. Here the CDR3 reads CASSLSSSLVSEQYF. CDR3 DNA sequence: TGTGCCAGCAGTTTATCCTCTTCCCTAGTCTCCGAGCAGTACTTC.